What follows are 21 T cell receptor beta chains derived from one specimen sequenced in a study of radiation and T cells in renal cell carcinoma. The time point denotes: baseline pretreatment blood. Specified treatment: 15 Gy SBRT to primary tumor, nephrectomy 4 weeks later. Sequenced by immunoSEQ multiplex PCR; TCRdb stores in-frame clones only, minus some. This table holds around 140,000 clones, less than 85% found once. The sample consisted of blood, taken from a patient whose treatment included radiotherapy and nephrectomy. The receptors were gathered from a woman in her 50s with renal cell carcinoma.

The chain joins TRBV4-3 to TRBJ1-2; D possibly corresponds to TRBD1 (6 bases). The CDR3 spans 15 residues. Germline V gene data show CDR1 as LGHNA and CDR2 as YSLEER. Trimming removed 0 bases from V and 6 bases from J, with 14 bases in between. This CDR3 reads CASSQEIPGAHGYTF. CDR3 in DNA: TGCGCCAGCAGCCAAGAGATTCCGGGGGCGCATGGCTACACCTTC.

This clone has a handful of counts. The rearrangement uses TRBV7-2 and TRBJ1-3; TRBD1 is a possible D gene (6 bases). V shed 1 base and J shed 0 bases, with 7 bases lying between them. The CDR3 totals 15 residues. The germline V gene encodes CDR1 SGHTA and CDR2 FQGNSA. CDR3 loop: CASSLGTVSGNTIYF. CDR3 sequence (DNA): TGTGCCAGCAGCTTAGGGACAGTCTCTGGAAACACCATATATTTT. The full variable domain, with the rest looked up from reference TRBV7-2 and TRBJ1-3, is GAGVSQSPSNKVTEKGKDVELRCDPISGHTALYWYRQSLGQGLEFLIYFQGNSAPDKSGLPSDRFSAERTGGSVSTLTIQRTQQEDSAVYLCASSLGTVSGNTIYFGEGSWLTVV.

The chain uses TRBV7-2 and TRBJ2-5; possible D gene TRBD1, 7 bases. V lost 5 bases and J 3 bases, leaving 19 bases between the germline ends. The length of the CDR3 is 16 residues. The germline V gene has CDR1 SGHTA and CDR2 FQGNSA. The CDR3 DNA reads TGTGCCAGCAGCCCAGGGGGGTGGGAAGGTGAAGAGACCCAGTACTTC. Its translation is CASSPGGWEGEETQYF. Full variable domain (outside the CDR3, taken from reference TRBV7-2 and TRBJ2-5): GAGVSQSPSNKVTEKGKDVELRCDPISGHTALYWYRQSLGQGLEFLIYFQGNSAPDKSGLPSDRFSAERTGGSVSTLTIQRTQQEDSAVYLCASSPGGWEGEETQYFGPGTRLLVL.

The chain is built from TRBV9 and TRBJ2-3, with 11 bases that match TRBD1. This CDR3 contains 15 residues. The V and J ends lost 4 bases and 5 bases, in that order; junction bases with no gene match: 6. Germline assignment: CDR1 SGDLS and CDR2 YYNGEE. In DNA, the CDR3 is TGTGCCAGCAGCCGGACAGGGGGCTTGAGAGATACGCAGTATTTT. Translated: CASSRTGGLRDTQYF.

The V and J genes are TRBV5-6 and TRBJ2-5; D perhaps matches TRBD2 (5 bases). This CDR3 region has 14 residues. Trimming shortened V by 0 bases and J by 3 bases, and 9 bases separated the two germline ends. In germline, CDR1 is SGHDT, CDR2 YYEEEE. The CDR3 coding sequence is TGTGCCAGCAGCTTGGCTAGCTTCGAAGAGACCCAGTACTTC. It yields the protein CASSLASFEETQYF.

The CDR3 DNA sequence: TGTGCCAGCAGCCAGACTAGCGGGGGATACAATGAGCAGTTCTTC. The encoded protein is CASSQTSGGYNEQFF. V and J are TRBV6-4 and TRBJ2-1; 12 bases agree with TRBD2. V was clipped by 6 bases and J by 4 bases; unmatched bases: 4. Germline V lookup: CDR1 MRHNA, CDR2 SNTAGT. The CDR3 has 15 amino acids.

The chain carries TRBV4-3 and TRBJ2-1, with D maybe TRBD2 (5 bases). The CDR3 runs 12 residues. Trimming took 0 bases from V and 9 from J, leaving 6 bases between them. Germline V gives CDR1 LGHNA, CDR2 YSLEER. The DNA for the CDR3 is TGCGCCAGCAGCCAAGAAGGACTTGAGCAGTTCTTC. Translation: CASSQEGLEQFF.

The CDR3 nucleotides read TGTGCCAGCAGCGTAGCTAGTTCCACGGACTCACCCCTCCACTTT. This sequence encodes CASSVASSTDSPLHF. The chain employs TRBV9 and TRBJ1-6; D gene ambiguous. The V and J ends lost 0 bases and 10 bases respectively, with 14 bases between them. Germline V gene lookup returns CDR1 SGDLS and CDR2 YYNGEE. CDR3 size: 15 residues. Combining the CDR3 with reference TRBV9 and TRBJ1-6 gives the whole variable domain DSGVTQTPKHLITATGQRVTLRCSPRSGDLSVYWYQQSLDQGLQFLIQYYNGEERAKGNILERFSAQQFPDLHSELNLSSLELGDSALYFCASSVASSTDSPLHFGNGTRLTVT.

The rearrangement links TRBV29-1 to TRBJ2-5; 13 bases are a match to TRBD2. V trimming: 8 bases; J trimming: 5 bases; junction bases outside the gene matches: 14. The CDR3 covers 16 residues. The V gene's germline CDR1 is SQVTM and CDR2 ANQGSEA. Here the CDR3 reads CSSLGGLAGQLETQYF. CDR3 bases: TGCAGCTCTCTCGGGGGACTAGCGGGACAGCTGGAGACCCAGTACTTC.

The genes are TRBV18 and TRBJ1-5; tentatively, D is TRBD1 (6 bases). The CDR3 is 15 residues long. Trimming removed 4 bases at V and 5 bases at J, with 15 bases between. The germline CDR1 and CDR2 sequences are KGHSH and LQKENI. This chain's CDR3 is CASSLEGGGYQPQHF. The CDR3 region has the DNA TGTGCCAGCTCACTCGAGGGAGGGGGGTATCAGCCCCAGCATTTT.

This chain connects TRBV7-8 to TRBJ2-7; 7 bases are a match to TRBD2. CDR3 size: 15 residues. Looked up from germline, CDR1 is SGHVS and CDR2 is FQNEAQ. V shed 1 base and J 0 bases; nucleotides not matched to a gene: 3. In DNA form, the CDR3 reads TGTGCCAGCAGCTTAGGTGGGAGGGCCTCCTACGAGCAGTACTTC. This translates into CASSLGGRASYEQYF. Complete variable domain (other parts from reference TRBV7-8 and TRBJ2-7): GAGVSQSPRYKVAKRGQDVALRCDPISGHVSLFWYQQALGQGPEFLTYFQNEAQLDKSGLPSDRFFAERPEGSVSTLKIQRTQQEDSAVYLCASSLGGRASYEQYFGPGTRLTVT.

The V and J genes are TRBV5-1 and TRBJ2-7, with TRBD2 as a possible D gene (5 bases). The CDR3 has 14 amino acids. V lost 0 bases to trimming and J lost 5 bases, with 12 bases between them. CDR1 and CDR2 from the germline V gene are SGHRS and YFSETQ. Written as DNA, the CDR3 is TGCGCCAGCAGCTTGGCCGGGGTAATGAACGAGCAGTACTTC. Translated, it gives CASSLAGVMNEQYF.

This clone was seen a single time. This chain joins TRBV7-2 and TRBJ2-7; 8 nucleotides align to TRBD1. The V gene's germline CDR1 is SGHTA and CDR2 FQGNSA. With V trimmed by 6 bases and J by 6 bases, 7 bases remained unmatched. The CDR3 extends over 13 amino acids. The CDR3 loop reads CASSLQGDREQYF. The CDR3 region has the DNA TGTGCCAGCAGTTTACAGGGGGATCGCGAGCAGTACTTC.

J is TRBJ2-7 and V is TRBV6-6, with TRBD1 matching over 8 bases. Per the germline V gene, CDR1 is MNHNY and CDR2 is SVGAGI (reference sequence). The V and J ends lost 7 bases and 5 bases, in that order; junction bases with no gene match: 16. This CDR3 comprises 16 residues. CDR3 sequence: CASNPVPGRGRDEQYF. The DNA of the CDR3 is TGTGCCAGCAACCCGGTCCCGGGCAGGGGGCGGGACGAGCAGTACTTC.

The chain links TRBV6-6 to TRBJ1-5, with D maybe TRBD1 (5 bases). CDR1 MNHNY and CDR2 SVGAGI come from the germline V gene (reference sequence). The CDR3 contains 12 residues. The chain's CDR3 is CSVGVPNQPQHF. The CDR3 DNA reads as TGTTCGGTGGGGGTCCCAAATCAGCCCCAGCATTTT.

The chain employs TRBV6-5 and TRBJ1-1, with D hard to call. The length of the CDR3 is 14 residues. Germline V gene data show CDR1 as MNHEY and CDR2 as SVGAGI. Trimming took off 7 bases at V and 4 bases at J, with 16 bases between the two ends. CDR3 nucleotide sequence: TGTGCCAGCACCCTAAATATACCTGGCACTGAAGCTTTCTTT. As protein: CASTLNIPGTEAFF.

V usage is TRBV5-4 and J usage is TRBJ1-2; tentatively, D is TRBD1 (6 bases). The CDR3 sequence is 15 residues long. CDR1 and CDR2 (germline): SGHNT, YYREEE (reference sequence). Trimming took off 0 bases at V and 6 bases at J, with 15 bases between the two ends. CDR3 sequence (DNA): TGTGCCAGCAGCTTGGAAGGGACAAATCCCCATGGCTACACCTTC. Protein product: CASSLEGTNPHGYTF.

Turning to this clone: The sample has other DNA sequences that encode this CDR3 too. The V gene is TRBV11-2, the J gene TRBJ2-1; a weak D match, TRBD1 (6 bases). Germline V CDR1 and CDR2: SGHAT, FQNNGV. V lost 0 bases, J lost 10 bases, and 7 bases lay in between. CDR3 length equals 12 residues. CDR3 DNA sequence: TGTGCCAGCAGCTTAGACAGGGGAGAGCAGTTCTTC. This encodes CASSLDRGEQFF. The whole variable domain, remainder taken from reference TRBV11-2 and TRBJ2-1, is EAGVAQSPRYKIIEKRQSVAFWCNPISGHATLYWYQQILGQGPKLLIQFQNNGVVDDSQLPKDRFSAERLKGVDSTLKIQPAKLEDSAVYLCASSLDRGEQFFGPGTRLTVL.

The V call is TRBV10-1, the J call TRBJ1-2; D gene uncertain. The CDR3 length is 13 residues. The germline CDR1 and CDR2 sequences are WNHNN and SYGVQD (reference sequence). V lost 2 bases, J lost 2 bases, and 6 bases lay in between. Here the CDR3 DNA reads TGCGCCAGCAGTGAGGTGGGGAACTATGGCTACACCTTC. Protein product: CASSEVGNYGYTF.

This chain uses TRBV2 with TRBJ2-1; 8 bases fit TRBD2. V shed 0 bases and J 2 bases; nucleotides not matched to a gene: 3. Germline values: CDR1 SNHLY, CDR2 FYNNEI. The CDR3 length is 16 residues. CDR3 loop: CASSEATSGPYNEQFF. The CDR3 nucleotides are TGTGCCAGCAGTGAAGCCACTAGCGGCCCCTACAATGAGCAGTTCTTC.

The chain employs TRBV29-1 and TRBJ2-2; D ambiguous. Germline loops: CDR1 SQVTM, CDR2 ANQGSEA. The CDR3 totals 12 residues. Trimming cost V 7 bases and J 5 bases, with 11 bases left between them. For the CDR3, the DNA is TGCAGCGCAAAGGGTACTACCGGGGAGCTGTTTTTT. It is translated as CSAKGTTGELFF.